Below, 12 T cell receptor beta chains from the same sample are listed, as sequenced in a study of OX40 agonist ivuxolimab in advanced cancers. Data came from immunoSEQ multiplex PCR; TCRdb stores just in-frame clones and leaves some out. The table lists roughly 76,000 clones, 88% of them singletons, with 4.1% in the top ten. The specimen was CD4+ or CD8+ T cells sorted from blood, collected in a trial of the OX40 agonist ivuxolimab. These receptors came from an adult with an advanced solid tumor such as melanoma, head and neck, liver or kidney cancer.

This sequence joins TRBV6-5 and TRBJ2-1, with D perhaps matching TRBD1 or TRBD2 (5 bases each). Germline CDR1 reads MNHEY; CDR2 reads SVGAGI. V lost 5 bases and J 2 bases, leaving 13 bases between the germline ends. The CDR3 runs 15 residues. The CDR3 is CASSKTRDPYNEQFF. For the CDR3, the DNA is TGTGCCAGCAGTAAAACCCGGGACCCCTACAATGAGCAGTTCTTC.

V is TRBV6-1 and J is TRBJ2-7, with D possibly being TRBD1 or TRBD2 (5 bases each). From germline, CDR1 is MNHNS and CDR2 SASEGT. V lost 3 bases to trimming and J lost 6 bases, with 15 bases between them. The CDR3 has 14 amino acids. The CDR3 DNA sequence: TGTGCCAGCAGTGATGATCGGGACGGGGTCGAGCAGTACTTC. It encodes CASSDDRDGVEQYF.

CDR3 DNA sequence: TGTGCCAGCAGTTACTCGGGGAGGGAAGAGACCCAGTACTTC. It translates to CASSYSGREETQYF. The chain links TRBV6-5 to TRBJ2-5, with 7 bases lining up with TRBD2. Trimming removed 0 bases from V and 3 bases from J; junction bases left unmatched: 1. CDR1 and CDR2 (germline): MNHEY, SVGAGI. The CDR3 runs to 14 residues.

V gene TRBV5-1 combines with J gene TRBJ2-7; a possible D gene is TRBD2 (6 bases). Germline CDR1 reads SGHRS; CDR2 reads YFSETQ. V lost 2 bases, J lost 2 bases, and 14 bases lay in between. This CDR3 is 15 amino acids long. The CDR3 DNA reads as TGCGCCAGCAGCTTTAGCGGAGAAGCAGCCTACGAGCAGTACTTC. Protein sequence: CASSFSGEAAYEQYF. The whole variable domain, filled in from reference TRBV5-1 and TRBJ2-7, reads KAGVTQTPRYLIKTRGQQVTLSCSPISGHRSVSWYQQTPGQGLQFLFEYFSETQRNKGNFPGRFSGRQFSNSRSEMNVSTLELGDSALYLCASSFSGEAAYEQYFGPGTRLTVT.

The rearrangement links TRBV29-1 to TRBJ2-3; D is ambiguous. Germline V CDR1 and CDR2: SQVTM, ANQGSEA. With 4 bases removed from V and 5 bases from J, the gap between germline ends came to 16 bases. CDR3 length: 14 amino acids. The CDR3 here is CSVVRTDRVDTQYF. As DNA, the CDR3 is TGCAGCGTTGTAAGGACCGACCGGGTAGATACGCAGTATTTT.

This clone was picked up one time. The chain recombines TRBV7-9 with TRBJ2-3; TRBD2 matches 9 bases. Germline V gene sequence: CDR1 SEHNR, CDR2 FQNEAQ (reference sequence). V gave up 5 bases and J gave up 3 bases; unmatched junction bases: 9. The CDR3 length is 16 residues. The CDR3 spells CASSRFSGSTTDTQYF. The DNA of the CDR3 is TGTGCCAGCAGCCGATTTAGCGGGAGTACGACAGATACGCAGTATTTT.

The gene calls are TRBV18 and TRBJ2-2; 9 positions match TRBD1. Trimming at V came to 2 bases and at J to 3 bases, leaving 1 base not matched to a gene. The CDR3 length is 15 residues. Germline values: CDR1 KGHSH, CDR2 LQKENI. For the CDR3, the DNA is TGTGCCAGCTCACCAAGGACAGGGGACACCGGGGAGCTGTTTTTT. Its translation is CASSPRTGDTGELFF. Based on the CDR3 plus reference TRBV18 and TRBJ2-2, the full variable domain is NAGVMQNPRHLVRRRGQEARLRCSPMKGHSHVYWYRQLPEEGLKFMVYLQKENIIDESGMPKERFSAEFPKEGPSILRIQQVVRGDSAAYFCASSPRTGDTGELFFGEGSRLTVL.

The rearrangement links TRBV25-1 to TRBJ2-3; 9 bases align to TRBD2. In germline, CDR1 is MGHDK, CDR2 SYGVNS. This CDR3 region has 16 residues. V was clipped by 3 bases and J by 5 bases; unmatched bases: 9. The DNA for the CDR3 is TGTGCCAGCAGTGATGCGCGGGAGGGGAGACTAGATACGCAGTATTTT. The encoded protein is CASSDAREGRLDTQYF.

J is TRBJ1-1 and V is TRBV7-3, with D perhaps TRBD1 (6 bases). CDR1 SGHTA and CDR2 FQGTGA come from the germline V gene. V lost 5 bases and J 5 bases, leaving 15 bases between the germline ends. CDR3 length: 14 amino acids. The CDR3 DNA reads TGTGCCAGCAGCCCACAGGGTGGTGAGACTGAAGCTTTCTTT. It yields the protein CASSPQGGETEAFF. The variable domain in full, with the rest retrieved from reference TRBV7-3 and TRBJ1-1, is GAGVSQTPSNKVTEKGKYVELRCDPISGHTALYWYRQSLGQGPEFLIYFQGTGAADDSGLPNDRFFAVRPEGSVSTLKIQRTERGDSAVYLCASSPQGGETEAFFGQGTRLTVV.

The genes are TRBV7-9 and TRBJ2-5; D uncertain. The J call may be in error: the DNA end matches TRBJ2-7 better. Germline-derived CDR1 and CDR2 are SEHNR and FQNEAQ (reference sequence). The CDR3 is made up of 12 amino acids. For the CDR3, the DNA is TGTGCCAGCAGCTTATGGCCCTACGAGCAGTACTTC. It codes for CASSLWPYEQYF.

This clone has a single count. The chain carries TRBV5-1 and TRBJ2-2; D gene uncertain. The CDR3 runs 11 residues. CDR1 and CDR2 from the germline V gene are SGHRS and YFSETQ. Trimming pared 1 base from V and 6 bases from J, leaving 1 base between. CDR3 bases: TGCGCCAGCAGCTTGTCCGGGGAGCTGTTTTTT. Amino acid sequence: CASSLSGELFF.

V is TRBV5-1 and J is TRBJ2-2; possible D gene TRBD1, 5 bases. The V end lost 4 bases, the J end lost 1 base, and 8 bases lay between the germline ends. The CDR3 is 14 residues long. Germline-derived CDR1 and CDR2 are SGHRS and YFSETQ. The CDR3 DNA sequence: TGCGCCAGCAGCCGTCAGGGGAACACCGGGGAGCTGTTTTTT. Residues: CASSRQGNTGELFF.